The rows below give T cell receptor beta chains drawn from one sample of a study of early T cells in non-severe SARS-CoV-2 infection. TCRdb reprocessed the 5' RACE reads via MiXCR and lists one record per CDR3 protein. The sample comprises about 58,000 distinct CDR3 sequences, more than 7% of which are singletons, and 3% to 3.5% rests with the top ten. The sequenced sample was whole blood. The source of these receptors is an adult who was a healthcare worker with PCR-confirmed SARS-CoV-2 infection or an uninfected control (not recorded which). The CDR3 runs from the conserved cysteine through the conserved F or W. A D gene is named only where the DNA matches it firmly. Clone sizes are given selectively: once, few, many, or a class where the clone is expanded.

D gene | J gene | V gene | clone size | CDR3 DNA | CDR3 protein
. | TRBJ1-1 | TRBV9 | few | TGTGCCAGCAGCATCTCCGGGACGGAGGAGAGCATGAACACTGAAGCTTTCTTT | CASSISGTEESMNTEAFF
. | TRBJ2-1 | TRBV24-1 | . | TGTGCCACCAGTGGGTGGACGGACTTCAATGAGCAGTTCTTC | CATSGWTDFNEQFF
TRBD2 | TRBJ2-5 | TRBV7-3 | many | TGTGCCAGCAGTCCAACTGGACTAGCGGTCCAAGAGACCCAGTACTTC | CASSPTGLAVQETQYF
. | TRBJ2-1 | TRBV28 | many | TGTGCCAGCAGTTCGGGGAGGATAAGCAATGAGCAGTTCTTC | CASSSGRISNEQFF
. | TRBJ2-3 | TRBV20-1 | few | TGCAGTGCTAGCTGGATCCGGGACAACACAGATACGCAGTATTTT | CSASWIRDNTDTQYF
. | TRBJ2-3 | TRBV20-1 | many | TGCAGTGCTAGGTGGGCTAGCGGCACAGATACGCAGTATTTT | CSARWASGTDTQYF
TRBD2 | TRBJ2-3 | TRBV2 | . | TGTGCCAGCAGTGAAGCGCGGCTAGCGGGATCTAGAGATACGCAGTATTTT | CASSEARLAGSRDTQYF
. | TRBJ2-3 | TRBV5-5 | many | TGTGCCAGCAGCTTGACGGGGGCCCCCACAGATACGCAGTATTTT | CASSLTGAPTDTQYF
. | TRBJ2-1 | TRBV7-9 | many | TGTGCCAGCAGCAGCACCGGGACCTCGAACATGGATGAGCAGTTCTTC | CASSSTGTSNMDEQFF
TRBD1 | TRBJ2-1 | TRBV18 | few | TGTGCCAGCTCACCCAGACAGGGGGGCTCTGGTGAGCAGTTCTTC | CASSPRQGGSGEQFF
TRBD2 | TRBJ2-1 | TRBV24-1 | many | TGTGCCACCAGTGCAGGGGGCCGAGTCCCTAGCGGGAGATTCAATGAGCAGTTCTTC | CATSAGGRVPSGRFNEQFF
. | TRBJ2-2 | TRBV7-2 | many | TGTGCCAGCAGCCCCGGGAGAGGGACTCGGACCGGGGAGCTGTTTTTT | CASSPGRGTRTGELFF
. | TRBJ1-1 | TRBV20-1 | many | TGCAGTGCTAGAGAGGGGTCAACTGAAGCTTTCTTT | CSAREGSTEAFF
. | TRBJ2-1 | TRBV6-1 | many | TGTGCCAGCGGCACGTGGGATGAGCAGTTCTTC | CASGTWDEQFF
. | TRBJ1-1 | TRBV18 | many | TGTGCCAGCTCCGGCATCAACACTGAAGCTTTCTTT | CASSGINTEAFF
. | TRBJ1-5 | TRBV20-1 | few | TGCAGTGCCCCAGGGCAGCAGAATCAGCCCCAGCATTTT | CSAPGQQNQPQHF
. | TRBJ1-1 | TRBV28 | many | TGTGCCAGCACCCAAGCTTTGGTTACTGAAGCTTTCTTT | CASTQALVTEAFF
TRBD2 | TRBJ2-2 | TRBV20-1 | few | TGCAGTGCTGATGCGGGAGGCCTGAACACCGGGGAGCTGTTTTTT | CSADAGGLNTGELFF
. | TRBJ1-2 | TRBV29-1 | many | TGCAGCGTTGAAAGACAGGCCTCTTATGGCTACACCTTC | CSVERQASYGYTF
. | TRBJ2-3 | TRBV24-1 | . | TGTGCCACCAGTGATATGGCAGATACGCAGTATTTT | CATSDMADTQYF
. | TRBJ1-2 | TRBV7-8 | many | TGTGCCAGCAGCCGGGGAGGGGCGCAGGGCTACACCTTC | CASSRGGAQGYTF
TRBD1 | TRBJ2-7 | TRBV29-1 | . | TGCAGCGTTGAGACAGGGCCCTCCCCCTACGAGCAGTACTTC | CSVETGPSPYEQYF
TRBD2 | TRBJ2-7 | TRBV5-6 | few | TGTGCCAGCAGCTTGGGCGCGGGAGTCTACGAGCAGTACTTC | CASSLGAGVYEQYF
TRBD1 | TRBJ2-1 | TRBV28 | . | TGTGCCAGCAGTGGGCGACAGGGCCCCTACAATGAGCAGTTCTTC | CASSGRQGPYNEQFF
. | TRBJ2-7 | TRBV28 | . | TGTGCCAGCACCATCAACTCCTGGGACGAGCAGTACTTC | CASTINSWDEQYF
. | TRBJ1-1 | TRBV5-1 | . | TGCGCCAGCAGCTTAGAGGGAACGATGAACACTGAAGCTTTCTTT | CASSLEGTMNTEAFF
TRBD1 | TRBJ2-1 | TRBV20-1 | many | TGCAGTGCTTTCACCGGGACAGCGAGCTCCTACAATGAGCAGTTCTTC | CSAFTGTASSYNEQFF
TRBD2 | TRBJ2-1 | TRBV20-1 | few | TGCAGTGCTGGACTAGCGGGCTGGAATGAGCAGTTCTTC | CSAGLAGWNEQFF
TRBD1 | TRBJ2-7 | TRBV3-1 | many | TGTGCCAGCAGCCAGTTGGGGACAGGGGGCCCCGAGCAGTACTTC | CASSQLGTGGPEQYF
TRBD2 | TRBJ2-7 | TRBV4-2 | many | TGTGCCAGCAGCCCCCCGGGACTAGCGGGACGGAACGAGCAGTACTTC | CASSPPGLAGRNEQYF
. | TRBJ1-2 | TRBV7-2 | few | TGTGCCAGCAGCTTGGACTATGGCTACACCTTC | CASSLDYGYTF
. | TRBJ2-7 | TRBV5-6 | many | TGTGCCAGCAGCTTGTTGACGGGATCCCACGAGCAGTACTTC | CASSLLTGSHEQYF
. | TRBJ2-2 | TRBV11-2 | . | TGTGCCAGCAGGCCGGGCCCCGGGACCGGGGAGCTGTTTTTT | CASRPGPGTGELFF
. | TRBJ1-4 | TRBV11-2 | few | TGTGCCAGCAGCCCACCGGGCGCAGCTAATGAAAAACTGTTTTTT | CASSPPGAANEKLFF
. | TRBJ2-1 | TRBV4-2 | few | TGTGCCAGCAGTCAGGGCCAGGGCCCCTACAATGAGCAGTTCTTC | CASSQGQGPYNEQFF
. | TRBJ2-7 | TRBV10-1 | few | TGCGCCAGCAGTGAGTCATGGCGATCGGGGAGGGAGCAGTACTTC | CASSESWRSGREQYF
TRBD2 | TRBJ2-1 | TRBV7-8 | . | TGTGCCAGCAGCTTGAGCGGGAGGCTCCACCTTTACAATGAGCAGTTCTTC | CASSLSGRLHLYNEQFF
TRBD1 | TRBJ2-2 | TRBV28 | many | TGTGCCAGCAGACGACAGGGAGAGGCCGGGGAGCTGTTTTTT | CASRRQGEAGELFF
. | TRBJ1-6 | TRBV6-2/TRBV6-3 | few | TGTGCCAGCGCCCCGAGACAGTCGAATTCACCCCTCCACTTT | CASAPRQSNSPLHF
TRBD1 | TRBJ2-5 | TRBV5-1 | . | TGCGCCAGCAGCCCCAGGGGGCAGACCCAGTACTTC | CASSPRGQTQYF
. | TRBJ1-6 | TRBV15 | few | TGTGCCACCAGCAGAGATCTAAAAAGGGGAATTAATAATTCACCCCTCCACTTT | CATSRDLKRGINNSPLHF
. | TRBJ2-1 | TRBV10-1 | many | TGCGCCAGCAGTACCGGCGGGGCAGGAGGTGCTGAGCAGTTCTTC | CASSTGGAGGAEQFF
TRBD2 | TRBJ2-5 | TRBV6-6 | many | TGTGCCAGCAGTCCCCTGGCCGGGAGGGACCAAGAGACCCAGTACTTC | CASSPLAGRDQETQYF
TRBD2 | TRBJ2-1 | TRBV2 | few | TGTGCCACCGGGACTACCTTCAATGAGCAGTTCTTC | CATGTTFNEQFF
TRBD2 | TRBJ2-2 | TRBV20-1 | few | TGCAGTGCTAGAGCCCCTAGCGGGAGGGCCCGAAGCGGGGAGCTGTTTTTT | CSARAPSGRARSGELFF
TRBD2 | TRBJ2-7 | TRBV29-1 | many | TGCAGCGCAAGTAGCGGGACGGGGTACGAGCAGTACTTC | CSASSGTGYEQYF
. | TRBJ2-3 | TRBV28 | . | TGTGCCAGTTACTCAGGGGGGTCACCCTGGGATACGCAGTATTTT | CASYSGGSPWDTQYF
. | TRBJ2-5 | TRBV29-1 | many | TGCAGCGTTGAAGATGAGGGCCTGATAGAGACCCAGTACTTC | CSVEDEGLIETQYF
TRBD2 | TRBJ2-1 | TRBV7-3 | many | TGTGCCAGCAGCTTAACGGCGGGAGAGGTGAATGAGCAGTTCTTC | CASSLTAGEVNEQFF
TRBD1 | TRBJ2-7 | TRBV18 | . | TGTGCCAGCTCACCATTGGGACAGGGGGACGAGCAGTACTTC | CASSPLGQGDEQYF
. | TRBJ1-4 | TRBV27 | many | TGTGCCAGCAGTTTATACGCTGCGCCTAATGAAAAACTGTTTTTT | CASSLYAAPNEKLFF
. | TRBJ1-1 | TRBV24-1 | many | TGTGCCACCAGTGATTTCGAGTACATGAACACTGAAGCTTTCTTT | CATSDFEYMNTEAFF
. | TRBJ1-1 | TRBV29-1 | many | TGCAGCGTTTACAGGGATCGGGACACTGAAGCTTTCTTT | CSVYRDRDTEAFF
. | TRBJ1-5 | TRBV5-1 | few | TGCGCCAGCAGCTTGGGGGAGGGCGACAATCAGCCCCAGCATTTT | CASSLGEGDNQPQHF
. | TRBJ2-7 | TRBV6-2/TRBV6-3 | many | TGTGCCAGCAGTTCCACCTCCTACGAGCAGTACTTC | CASSSTSYEQYF
. | TRBJ2-4 | TRBV11-3 | . | TGTGCCAGCAGCCCAAGTGATCTCACGGGACACAATATAGCCAGAAACATTCAGTACTTC | CASSPSDLTGHNIARNIQYF
. | TRBJ1-6 | TRBV12-3/TRBV12-4 | few | TGTGCCAGCAGTTTAGAGCGAAATTCACCCCTCCACTTT | CASSLERNSPLHF